The sequence of this T cell receptor (beta chain) was determined in a study of graft-versus-host responses after intestinal transplantation. Generated by immunoSEQ multiplex PCR, the TCRdb table keeps only in-frame clones and is missing some. This table holds 30,000 to 45,000 clones, more than 85% found once. CDR3 length equals 13 residues. The V end was cut by 1 base, the J end by 5 bases, with 8 bases between. Germline CDR1 and CDR2: SEHNR and FQNEAQ (reference sequence). This clone was seen only once. Its antigen is not known. This receptor was identified in a human donor who was the organ donor for an intestinal transplant. Sequenced material: unstimulated CD8+ T cells sorted from spleen or lymph node cells, taken before transplant. V usage is TRBV7-9 and J usage is TRBJ1-2, with D perhaps TRBD1 (5 bases). CDR3 in amino acids: CASSLGQGYGYTF. The CDR3 DNA reads as TGTGCCAGCAGCTTAGGCCAGGGTTATGGCTACACCTTC.